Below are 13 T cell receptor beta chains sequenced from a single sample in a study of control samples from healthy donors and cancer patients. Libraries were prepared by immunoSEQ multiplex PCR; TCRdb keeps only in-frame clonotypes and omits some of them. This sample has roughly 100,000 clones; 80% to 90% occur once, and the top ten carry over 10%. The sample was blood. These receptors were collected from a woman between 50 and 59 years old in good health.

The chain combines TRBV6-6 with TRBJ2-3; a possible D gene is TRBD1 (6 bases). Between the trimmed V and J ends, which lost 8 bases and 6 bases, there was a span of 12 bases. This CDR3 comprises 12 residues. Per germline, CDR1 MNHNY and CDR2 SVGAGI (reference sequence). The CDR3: CASVDSVDTQYF. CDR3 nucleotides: TGTGCCAGCGTGGACAGTGTCGATACGCAGTATTTT.

In DNA form, the CDR3 reads TGTGCCAGCAGCCCCGGGGGCGGAACCTACGAGCAGTACTTC. It specifies CASSPGGGTYEQYF. This chain joins TRBV5-6 and TRBJ2-7; D assignment may be TRBD1 or TRBD2 (6 bases each). Germline values: CDR1 SGHDT, CDR2 YYEEEE. There are 14 residues in the CDR3. V gave up 4 bases and J gave up 2 bases, with 13 bases separating them.

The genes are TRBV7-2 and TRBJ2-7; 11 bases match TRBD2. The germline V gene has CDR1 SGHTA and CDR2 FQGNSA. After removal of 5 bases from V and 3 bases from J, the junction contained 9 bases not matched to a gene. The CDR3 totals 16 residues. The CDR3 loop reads CASSARSSGGFYEQYF. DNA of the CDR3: TGTGCCAGCAGCGCACGTTCTAGCGGGGGGTTCTACGAGCAGTACTTC.

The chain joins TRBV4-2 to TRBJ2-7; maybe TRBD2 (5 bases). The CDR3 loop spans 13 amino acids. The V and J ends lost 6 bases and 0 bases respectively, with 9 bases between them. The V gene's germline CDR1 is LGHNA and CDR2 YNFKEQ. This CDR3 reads CASRDLSSYEQYF. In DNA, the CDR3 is TGTGCCAGCAGGGACTTAAGCTCCTACGAGCAGTACTTC.

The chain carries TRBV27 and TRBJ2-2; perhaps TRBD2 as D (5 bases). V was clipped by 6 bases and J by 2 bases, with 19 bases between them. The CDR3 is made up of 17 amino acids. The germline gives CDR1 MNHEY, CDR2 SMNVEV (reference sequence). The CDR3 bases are TGTGCCAGCAGATCGACGGGTCAAGGGAGTAACACCGGGGAGCTGTTTTTT. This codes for CASRSTGQGSNTGELFF.

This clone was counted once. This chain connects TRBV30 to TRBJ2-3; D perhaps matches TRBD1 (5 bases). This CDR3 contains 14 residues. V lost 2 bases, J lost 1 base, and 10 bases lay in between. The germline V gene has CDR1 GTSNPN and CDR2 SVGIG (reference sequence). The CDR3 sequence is CAWSKGAGTDTQYF. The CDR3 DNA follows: TGTGCCTGGAGTAAAGGGGCCGGCACAGATACGCAGTATTTT.

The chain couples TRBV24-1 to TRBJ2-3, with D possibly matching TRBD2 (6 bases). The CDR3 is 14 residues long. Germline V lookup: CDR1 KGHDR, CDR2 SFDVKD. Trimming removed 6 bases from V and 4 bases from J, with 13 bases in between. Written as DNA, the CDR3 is TGTGCCACCAGTCACCGGACTAATCCAGATACGCAGTATTTT. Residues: CATSHRTNPDTQYF.

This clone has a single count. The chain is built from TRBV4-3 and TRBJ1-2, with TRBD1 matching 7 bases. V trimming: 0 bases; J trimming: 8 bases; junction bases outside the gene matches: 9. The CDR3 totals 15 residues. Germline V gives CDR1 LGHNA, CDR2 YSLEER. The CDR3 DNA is TGCGCCAGCAGCCAAGACCTGACAGGGTCCAAAGGCTACACCTTC. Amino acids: CASSQDLTGSKGYTF.

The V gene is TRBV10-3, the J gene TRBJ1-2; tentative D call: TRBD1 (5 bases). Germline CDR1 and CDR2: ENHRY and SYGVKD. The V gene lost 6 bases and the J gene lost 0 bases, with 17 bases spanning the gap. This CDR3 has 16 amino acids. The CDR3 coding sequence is TGTGCCATCAGCCAGATATCTAGGGGAGCTAACTATGGCTACACCTTC. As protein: CAISQISRGANYGYTF.

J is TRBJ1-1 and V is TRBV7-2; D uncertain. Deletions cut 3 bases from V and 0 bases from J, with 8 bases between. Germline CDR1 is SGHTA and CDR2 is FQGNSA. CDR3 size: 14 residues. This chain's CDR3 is CASSFSQVNTEAFF. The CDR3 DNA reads TGTGCCAGCAGCTTTTCGCAGGTGAACACTGAAGCTTTCTTT.

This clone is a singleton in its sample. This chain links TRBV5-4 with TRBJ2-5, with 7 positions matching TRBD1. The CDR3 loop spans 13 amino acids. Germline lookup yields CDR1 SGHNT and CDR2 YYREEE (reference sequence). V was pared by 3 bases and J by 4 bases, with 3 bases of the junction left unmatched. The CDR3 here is CASSSQGRETQYF. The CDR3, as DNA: TGTGCCAGCAGCTCACAGGGGCGAGAGACCCAGTACTTC.

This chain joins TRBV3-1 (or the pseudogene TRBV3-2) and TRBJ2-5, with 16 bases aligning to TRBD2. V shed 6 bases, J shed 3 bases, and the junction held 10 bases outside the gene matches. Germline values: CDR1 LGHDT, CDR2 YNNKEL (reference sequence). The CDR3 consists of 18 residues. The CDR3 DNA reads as TGTGCCAGCAGTCGTCCGGGACTAGCGGGGGGGCCGAAAGAGACCCAGTACTTC. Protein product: CASSRPGLAGGPKETQYF.

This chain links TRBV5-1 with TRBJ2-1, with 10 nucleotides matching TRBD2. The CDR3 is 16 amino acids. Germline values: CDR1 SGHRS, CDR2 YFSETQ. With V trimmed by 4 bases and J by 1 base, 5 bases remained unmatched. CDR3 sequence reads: CASSPRTSGSYNEQFF. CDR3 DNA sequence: TGCGCCAGCAGCCCAAGGACTAGCGGTTCCTACAATGAGCAGTTCTTC. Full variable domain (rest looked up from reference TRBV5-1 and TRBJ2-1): KAGVTQTPRYLIKTRGQQVTLSCSPISGHRSVSWYQQTPGQGLQFLFEYFSETQRNKGNFPGRFSGRQFSNSRSEMNVSTLELGDSALYLCASSPRTSGSYNEQFFGPGTRLTVL.